This TCR beta chain was identified in a study of spatial heterogeneity in lung cancer (dated by TCRdb to between 2018 and 2021). Notes on the research overall: The donors were fewer than 90 patients from the lung TRACERx cohort who had early-stage, untreated non-small cell lung cancer. Follow-up PBMC samples were sequenced whenever available, and the median time to follow-up was approximately two years after resection. More beta-chain than alpha-chain transcripts were consistently detected, likely reflecting higher beta-chain transcript abundance. In the raw uncorrected reads, each unique combination of TCR and UMI appeared more than ten times on average. TCR alpha and beta repertoires were quantitatively compared across multiple tumor regions, matched nontumor lung and blood in non-small cell lung cancer. The study linked features of the TCR repertoire to counts of nonsynonymous mutations, which were determined by whole-exome sequencing of tumor tissue. At surgery, both alpha and beta chains were TCR-sequenced in over 200 tumor regions, over 61 matched nontumor lung samples and a few dozen PBMC samples.

Sample time point, as interpreted from the label and publication: blood at routine non-recurrence follow-up after resection. Without any cell sorting, TCR sequencing was performed on whole RNA extracted either from tumor and nontumor lung tissue or from cryopreserved PBMC samples. A patient was chosen for TCR sequencing only when enough RNA was available from at least two tumor regions. What the authors observed across the whole study: Only 13 to 15 patients were included in the comparisons of baseline and follow-up blood repertoires. Additional single-cell paired TCR alpha and beta sequencing was considered necessary to confirm, at a functional level, the hypothesis that regional TCRs recognize regional mutations. Ubiquitous expanded tumor TCRs were detected in blood more often at tumor resection than at routine follow-up.

The CDR3, from cysteine to phenylalanine, totals 16 residues. The read is trimmed to its CDR3 DNA, 48 bases read in frame from base 1. Relative to germline, V is missing 5 bases and J is missing 7 bases, with 13 bases of the junction outside any gene match. CDR1 is given as DFQATT and CDR2 as SNEGSKA, both from the germline V gene (reference sequence). Library creation used 5' RACE. Instrument on record: NextSeq 500. In the TCR library protocol, a unique molecular identifier was attached to each TCR cDNA molecule so that PCR and sequencing errors could be corrected. As for how the authors treated the data: TCR identification, UMI-based error correction and CDR3 extraction were performed with Decombinator tools. TCRs above a frequency of 2 per 1,000, corresponding to the top 1% of the tumor frequency distribution, were defined as expanded. Each repertoire was subsampled 100 times to 5,000 TCRs, after which Renyi diversity was computed with the R vegan package. CDR3 similarity networks were constructed using string-kernel similarity of amino acid triplets, with links drawn between CDR3s whose pairwise similarity was above 0.82. TCRdb passed the public sequencing reads through fastp at Q25 and MiXCR, retaining productive beta sequences. Rows are combined by CDR3 protein, so each entry shows the most common genes and DNA. TCRdb, not the original authors, processed these V and J calls. In all, the sample holds 25,000 or so distinct CDR3 sequences, and around 6% of those were seen once. The ten most abundant clones make up 22% of the sample.

Many counts were recorded for this clonotype. Its antigen remains unidentified. No much larger clonotype is one base removed from it; base qualities were not supplied. This clonotype was sampled from a male donor with early-stage non-small cell lung cancer. The V and J segments used are TRBV20-1 and TRBJ2-2; 10 central nucleotides agree with TRBD2. Source: PBMCs, taken at follow-up. The CDR3 protein: CSAGAASGSPRGELFF. Here is the DNA: TGCAGTGCTGGCGCGGCTAGCGGGAGTCCCCGCGGGGAGCTGTTTTTT.